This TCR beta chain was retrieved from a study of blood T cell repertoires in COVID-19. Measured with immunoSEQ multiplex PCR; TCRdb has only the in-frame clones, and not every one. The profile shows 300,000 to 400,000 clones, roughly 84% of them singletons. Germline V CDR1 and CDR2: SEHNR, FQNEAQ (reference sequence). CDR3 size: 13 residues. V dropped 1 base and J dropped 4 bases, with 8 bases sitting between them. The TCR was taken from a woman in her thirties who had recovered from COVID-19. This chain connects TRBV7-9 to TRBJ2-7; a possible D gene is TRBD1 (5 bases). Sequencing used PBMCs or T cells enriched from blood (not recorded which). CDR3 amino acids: CASSLEGPYEQYF. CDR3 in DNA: TGTGCCAGCAGCTTAGAGGGGCCTTACGAGCAGTACTTC.